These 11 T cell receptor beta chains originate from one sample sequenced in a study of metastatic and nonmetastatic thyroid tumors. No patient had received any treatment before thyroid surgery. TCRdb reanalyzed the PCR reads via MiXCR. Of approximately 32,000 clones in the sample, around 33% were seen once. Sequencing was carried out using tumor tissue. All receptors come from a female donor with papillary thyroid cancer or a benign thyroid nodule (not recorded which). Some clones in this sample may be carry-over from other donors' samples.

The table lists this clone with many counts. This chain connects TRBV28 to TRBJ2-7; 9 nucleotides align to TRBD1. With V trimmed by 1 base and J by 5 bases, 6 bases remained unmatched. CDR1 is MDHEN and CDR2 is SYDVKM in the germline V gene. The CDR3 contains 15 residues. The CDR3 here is CASSLLTGGRNEQYF. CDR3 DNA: TGTGCCAGCAGTTTATTGACAGGGGGAAGGAACGAGCAGTACTTC. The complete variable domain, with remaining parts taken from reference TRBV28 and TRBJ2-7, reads DVKVTQSSRYLVKRTGEKVFLECVQDMDHENMFWYRQDPGLGLRLIYFSYDVKMKEKGDIPEGYSVSREKKERFSLILESASTNQTSMYLCASSLLTGGRNEQYFGPGTRLTVT.

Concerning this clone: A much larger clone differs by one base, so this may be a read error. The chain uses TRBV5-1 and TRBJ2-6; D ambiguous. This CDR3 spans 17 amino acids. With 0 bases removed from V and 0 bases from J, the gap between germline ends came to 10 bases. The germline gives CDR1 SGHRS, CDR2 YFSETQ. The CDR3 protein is CASSLDAHGSGANVLTF. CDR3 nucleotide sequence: TGCGCCAGCAGCTTGGACGCCCATGGCTCTGGGGCCAACGTCCTGACTTTC.

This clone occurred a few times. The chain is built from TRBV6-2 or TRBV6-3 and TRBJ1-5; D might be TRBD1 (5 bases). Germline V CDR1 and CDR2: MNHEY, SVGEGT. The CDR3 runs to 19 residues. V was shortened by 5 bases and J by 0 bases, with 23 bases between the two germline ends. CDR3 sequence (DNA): TGTGCCAGCAGTCGGAGAGCGGTCCCCGAGGGGTATAGCAATCAGCCCCAGCATTTT. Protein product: CASSRRAVPEGYSNQPQHF.

This chain's CDR3 is CASSYRGRSPLHF. The CDR3 DNA is TGTGCCAGCAGTTACAGGGGGCGGTCACCCCTCCACTTT. The chain is built from TRBV28 and TRBJ1-6, with 9 bases fitting TRBD1. The junction had 2 bases not matched to a gene; V was cut back by 4 bases and J by 10 bases. Per germline, CDR1 MDHEN and CDR2 SYDVKM. The CDR3 extends over 13 amino acids.

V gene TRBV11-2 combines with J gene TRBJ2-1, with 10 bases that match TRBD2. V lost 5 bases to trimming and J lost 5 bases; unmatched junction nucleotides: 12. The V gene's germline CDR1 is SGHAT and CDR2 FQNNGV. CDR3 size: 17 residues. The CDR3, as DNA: TGTGCCAGCAGCACCCGGAAAAATAGCGGGAGGCACAATGAGCAGTTCTTC. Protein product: CASSTRKNSGRHNEQFF. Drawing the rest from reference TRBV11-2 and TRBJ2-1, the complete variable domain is EAGVAQSPRYKIIEKRQSVAFWCNPISGHATLYWYQQILGQGPKLLIQFQNNGVVDDSQLPKDRFSAERLKGVDSTLKIQPAKLEDSAVYLCASSTRKNSGRHNEQFFGPGTRLTVL.

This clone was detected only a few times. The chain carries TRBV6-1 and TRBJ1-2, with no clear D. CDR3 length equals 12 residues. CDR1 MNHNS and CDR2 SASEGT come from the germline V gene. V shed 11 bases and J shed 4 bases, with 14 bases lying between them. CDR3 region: CALGGAFYGYTF. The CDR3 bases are TGTGCCTTAGGTGGTGCATTCTATGGCTACACCTTC.

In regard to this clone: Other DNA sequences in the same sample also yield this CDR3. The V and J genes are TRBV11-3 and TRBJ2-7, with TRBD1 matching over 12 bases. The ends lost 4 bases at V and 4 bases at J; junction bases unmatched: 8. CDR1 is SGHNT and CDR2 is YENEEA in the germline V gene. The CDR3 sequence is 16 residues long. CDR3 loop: CASSSNRDRGPYEQYF. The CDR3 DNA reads TGTGCCAGCAGCTCGAACCGGGACAGGGGGCCGTACGAGCAGTACTTC. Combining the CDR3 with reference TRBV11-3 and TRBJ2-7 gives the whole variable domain EAGVVQSPRYKIIEKKQPVAFWCNPISGHNTLYWYLQNLGQGPELLIRYENEEAVDDSQLPKDRFSAERLKGVDSTLKIQPAELGDSAVYLCASSSNRDRGPYEQYFGPGTRLTVT.

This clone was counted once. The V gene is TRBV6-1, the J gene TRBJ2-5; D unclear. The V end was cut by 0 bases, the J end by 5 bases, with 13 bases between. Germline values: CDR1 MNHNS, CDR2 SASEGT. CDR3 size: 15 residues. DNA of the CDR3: TGTGCCAGCAGTGAAGCGTCACTGAGAATCGAGACCCAGTACTTC. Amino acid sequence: CASSEASLRIETQYF.

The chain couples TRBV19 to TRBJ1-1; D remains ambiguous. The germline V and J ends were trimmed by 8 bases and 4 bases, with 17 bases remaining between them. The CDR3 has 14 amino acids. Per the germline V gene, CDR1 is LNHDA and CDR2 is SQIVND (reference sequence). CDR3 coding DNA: TGTGCCAGTGCAAATAGGGCTCTGACCACTGAAGCTTTCTTT. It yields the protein CASANRALTTEAFF.

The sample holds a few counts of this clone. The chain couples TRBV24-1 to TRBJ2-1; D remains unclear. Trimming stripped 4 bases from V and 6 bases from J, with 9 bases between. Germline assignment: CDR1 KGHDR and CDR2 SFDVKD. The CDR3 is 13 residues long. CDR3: CATSDRPLNEQFF. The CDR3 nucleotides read TGTGCCACCAGTGACAGGCCTCTCAATGAGCAGTTCTTC.

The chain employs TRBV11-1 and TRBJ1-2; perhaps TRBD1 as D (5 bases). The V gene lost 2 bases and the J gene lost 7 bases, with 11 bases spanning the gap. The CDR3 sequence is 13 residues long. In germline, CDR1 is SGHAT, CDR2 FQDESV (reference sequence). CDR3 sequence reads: CASSLKGMGGYTF. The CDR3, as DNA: TGTGCCAGCAGCTTAAAGGGGATGGGTGGCTACACCTTC.